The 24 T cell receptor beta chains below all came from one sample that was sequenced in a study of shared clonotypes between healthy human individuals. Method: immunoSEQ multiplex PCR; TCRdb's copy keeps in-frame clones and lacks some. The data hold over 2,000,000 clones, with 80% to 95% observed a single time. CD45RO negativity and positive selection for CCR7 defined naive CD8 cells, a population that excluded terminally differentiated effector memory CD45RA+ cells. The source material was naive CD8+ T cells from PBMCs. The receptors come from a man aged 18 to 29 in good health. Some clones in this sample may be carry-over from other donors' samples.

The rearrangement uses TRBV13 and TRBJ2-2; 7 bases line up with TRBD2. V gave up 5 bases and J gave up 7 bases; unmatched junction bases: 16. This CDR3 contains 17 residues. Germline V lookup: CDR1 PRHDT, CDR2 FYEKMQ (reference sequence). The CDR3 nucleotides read TGTGCCAGCAGCCCCCCTTGGCGGGAGAAGGGCGGCGGGGAGCTGTTTTTT. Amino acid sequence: CASSPPWREKGGGELFF.

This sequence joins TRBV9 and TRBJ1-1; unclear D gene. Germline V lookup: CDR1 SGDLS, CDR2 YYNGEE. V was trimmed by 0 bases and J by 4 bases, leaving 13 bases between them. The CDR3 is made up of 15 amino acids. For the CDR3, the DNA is TGTGCCAGCAGCGTAGGCCCCTACATGAGCACTGAAGCTTTCTTT. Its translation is CASSVGPYMSTEAFF.

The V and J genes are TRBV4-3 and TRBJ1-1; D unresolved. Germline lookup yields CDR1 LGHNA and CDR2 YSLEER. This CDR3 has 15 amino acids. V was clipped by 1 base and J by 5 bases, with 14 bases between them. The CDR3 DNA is TGCGCCAGCAGCCAAGTTTTAATTTCCGGGACTGAAGCTTTCTTT. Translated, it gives CASSQVLISGTEAFF.

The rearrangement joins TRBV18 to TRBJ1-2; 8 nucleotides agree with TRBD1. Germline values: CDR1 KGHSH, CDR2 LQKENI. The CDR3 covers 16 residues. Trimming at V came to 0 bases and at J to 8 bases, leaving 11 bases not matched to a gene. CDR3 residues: CASSPPTQDREGGYTF. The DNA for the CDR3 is TGTGCCAGCTCACCACCGACCCAGGACAGGGAAGGAGGCTACACCTTC.

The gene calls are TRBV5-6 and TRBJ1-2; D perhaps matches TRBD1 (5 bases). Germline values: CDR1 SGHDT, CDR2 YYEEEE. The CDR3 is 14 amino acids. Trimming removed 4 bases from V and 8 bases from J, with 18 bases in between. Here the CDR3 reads CASSGLEGFRGYTF. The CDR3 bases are TGTGCCAGCAGCGGACTCGAGGGGTTTCGGGGCTACACCTTC.

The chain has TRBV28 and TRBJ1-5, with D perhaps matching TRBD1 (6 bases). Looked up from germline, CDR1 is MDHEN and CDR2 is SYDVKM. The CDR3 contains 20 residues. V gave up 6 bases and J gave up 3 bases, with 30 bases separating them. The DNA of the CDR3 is TGTGCCAGCAGACACCCGGCCCCCGCTGCAGGGGCGACAATCAATCAGCCCCAGCATTTT. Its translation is CASRHPAPAAGATINQPQHF. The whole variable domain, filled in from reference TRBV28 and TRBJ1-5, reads DVKVTQSSRYLVKRTGEKVFLECVQDMDHENMFWYRQDPGLGLRLIYFSYDVKMKEKGDIPEGYSVSREKKERFSLILESASTNQTSMYLCASRHPAPAAGATINQPQHFGDGTRLSIL.

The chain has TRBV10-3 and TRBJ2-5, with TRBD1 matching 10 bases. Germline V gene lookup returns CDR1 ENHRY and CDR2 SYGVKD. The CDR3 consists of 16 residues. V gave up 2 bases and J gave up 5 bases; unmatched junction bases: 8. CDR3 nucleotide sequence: TGTGCCATCAGTGAGCCGGACAGGGGGGGTTCGGAGACCCAGTACTTC. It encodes CAISEPDRGGSETQYF.

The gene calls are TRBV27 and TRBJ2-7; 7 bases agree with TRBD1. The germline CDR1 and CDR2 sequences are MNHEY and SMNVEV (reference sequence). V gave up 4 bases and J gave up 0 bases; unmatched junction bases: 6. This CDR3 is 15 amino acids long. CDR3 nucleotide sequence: TGTGCCAGCAGTTCCTTTAGACAGGGCTCCTACGAGCAGTACTTC. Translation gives CASSSFRQGSYEQYF.

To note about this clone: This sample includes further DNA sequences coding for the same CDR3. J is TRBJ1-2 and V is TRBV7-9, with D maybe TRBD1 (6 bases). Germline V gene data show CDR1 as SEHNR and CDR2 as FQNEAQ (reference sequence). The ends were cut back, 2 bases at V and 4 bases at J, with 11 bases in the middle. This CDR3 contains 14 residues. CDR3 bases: TGTGCCAGCAGCTTATCCGGGGGCGGCTATGGCTACACCTTC. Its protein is CASSLSGGGYGYTF.

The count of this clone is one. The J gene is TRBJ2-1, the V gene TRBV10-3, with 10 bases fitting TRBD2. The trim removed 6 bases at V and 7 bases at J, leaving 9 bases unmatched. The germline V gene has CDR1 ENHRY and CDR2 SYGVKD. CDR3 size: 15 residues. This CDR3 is CAISQLAGIGNEQFF. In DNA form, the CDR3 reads TGTGCCATCAGCCAACTAGCGGGAATTGGGAATGAGCAGTTCTTC.

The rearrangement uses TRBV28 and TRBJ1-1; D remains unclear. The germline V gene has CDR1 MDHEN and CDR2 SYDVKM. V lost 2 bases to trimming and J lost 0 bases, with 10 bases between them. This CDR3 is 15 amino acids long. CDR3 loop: CASSLNGWVNTEAFF. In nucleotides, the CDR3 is TGTGCCAGCAGTTTAAATGGGTGGGTGAACACTGAAGCTTTCTTT.

CDR3 sequence: CASSEKVGASTDTQYF. CDR3 coding DNA: TGTGCCAGCAGTGAAAAAGTGGGGGCGTCCACAGATACGCAGTATTTT. The V and J genes are TRBV2 and TRBJ2-3, with TRBD1 as a possible D gene (6 bases). Germline V CDR1 and CDR2: SNHLY, FYNNEI. This CDR3 spans 16 amino acids. V dropped 2 bases and J dropped 2 bases, with 14 bases sitting between them.

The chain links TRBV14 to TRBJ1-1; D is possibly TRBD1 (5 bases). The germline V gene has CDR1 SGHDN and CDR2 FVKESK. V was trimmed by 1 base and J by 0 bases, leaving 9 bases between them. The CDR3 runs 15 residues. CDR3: CASSQVQGMNTEAFF. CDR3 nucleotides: TGTGCCAGCAGCCAAGTTCAGGGCATGAACACTGAAGCTTTCTTT. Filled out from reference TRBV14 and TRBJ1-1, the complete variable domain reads EAGVTQFPSHSVIEKGQTVTLRCDPISGHDNLYWYRRVMGKEIKFLLHFVKESKQDESGMPNNRFLAERTGGTYSTLKVQPAELEDSGVYFCASSQVQGMNTEAFFGQGTRLTVV.

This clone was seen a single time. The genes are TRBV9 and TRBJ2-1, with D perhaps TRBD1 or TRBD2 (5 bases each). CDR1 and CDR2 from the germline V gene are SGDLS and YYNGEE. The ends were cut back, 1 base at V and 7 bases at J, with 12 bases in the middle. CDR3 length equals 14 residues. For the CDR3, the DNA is TGTGCCAGCAGCGTATCGGGGCTTGGAAATGAGCAGTTCTTC. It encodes CASSVSGLGNEQFF. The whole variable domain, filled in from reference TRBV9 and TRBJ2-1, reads DSGVTQTPKHLITATGQRVTLRCSPRSGDLSVYWYQQSLDQGLQFLIQYYNGEERAKGNILERFSAQQFPDLHSELNLSSLELGDSALYFCASSVSGLGNEQFFGPGTRLTVL.

The CDR3: CASSEPGPGEKLFF. The CDR3 coding sequence is TGTGCCAGCAGTGAACCGGGACCGGGAGAAAAACTGTTTTTT. The V and J genes are TRBV28 and TRBJ1-4; D is perhaps TRBD1 (5 bases). CDR3 length: 14 amino acids. V was cut by 5 bases and J by 8 bases, with 15 bases left in between. Germline lookup yields CDR1 MDHEN and CDR2 SYDVKM.

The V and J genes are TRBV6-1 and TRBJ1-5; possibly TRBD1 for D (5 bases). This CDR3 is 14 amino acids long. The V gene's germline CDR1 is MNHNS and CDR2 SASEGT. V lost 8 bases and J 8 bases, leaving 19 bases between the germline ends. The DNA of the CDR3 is TGTGCCAGCGGGGTACATCTCGTCAGGGAGCCCCAGCATTTT. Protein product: CASGVHLVREPQHF.

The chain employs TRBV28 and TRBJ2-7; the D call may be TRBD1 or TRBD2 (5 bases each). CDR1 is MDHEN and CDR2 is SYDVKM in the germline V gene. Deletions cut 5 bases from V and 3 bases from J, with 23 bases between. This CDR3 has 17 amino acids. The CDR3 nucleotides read TGTGCCAGCAGTCCTACCCCGGGGCAGGAGAACCACTACGAGCAGTACTTC. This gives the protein CASSPTPGQENHYEQYF.

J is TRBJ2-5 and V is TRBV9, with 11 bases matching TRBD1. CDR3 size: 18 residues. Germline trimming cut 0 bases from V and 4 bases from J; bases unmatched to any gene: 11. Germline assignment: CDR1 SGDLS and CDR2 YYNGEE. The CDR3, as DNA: TGTGCCAGCAGCGTAGGGATCCCAAGGACAGGGGGCCGAGAGACCCAGTACTTC. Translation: CASSVGIPRTGGRETQYF.

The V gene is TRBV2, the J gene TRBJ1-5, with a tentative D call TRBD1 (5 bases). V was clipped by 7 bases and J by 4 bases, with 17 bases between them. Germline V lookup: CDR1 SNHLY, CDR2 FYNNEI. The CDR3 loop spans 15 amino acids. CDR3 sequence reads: CASTRGVEGNQPQHF. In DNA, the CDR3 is TGTGCCAGCACAAGAGGGGTTGAGGGGAATCAGCCCCAGCATTTT.

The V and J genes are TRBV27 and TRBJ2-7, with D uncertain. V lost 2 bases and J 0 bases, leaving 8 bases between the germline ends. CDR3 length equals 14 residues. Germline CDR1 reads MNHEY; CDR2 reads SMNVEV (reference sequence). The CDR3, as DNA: TGTGCCAGCAGTTTAATGGCAGTCTCCTACGAGCAGTACTTC. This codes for CASSLMAVSYEQYF.

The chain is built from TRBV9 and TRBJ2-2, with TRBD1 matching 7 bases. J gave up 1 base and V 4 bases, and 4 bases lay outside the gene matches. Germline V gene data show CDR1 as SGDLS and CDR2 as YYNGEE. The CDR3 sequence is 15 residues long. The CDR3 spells CASSFRTGNTGELFF. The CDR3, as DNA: TGTGCCAGCAGCTTCCGGACAGGGAACACCGGGGAGCTGTTTTTT.

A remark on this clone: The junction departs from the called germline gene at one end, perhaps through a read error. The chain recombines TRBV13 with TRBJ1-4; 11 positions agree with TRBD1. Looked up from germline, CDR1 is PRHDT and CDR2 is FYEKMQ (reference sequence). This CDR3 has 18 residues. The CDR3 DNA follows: TGTGCCAGCAGCCTAGGACAGGGGGCACTTGGGACTAATGAAAAACTGTTTTTT. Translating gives CASSLGQGALGTNEKLFF.

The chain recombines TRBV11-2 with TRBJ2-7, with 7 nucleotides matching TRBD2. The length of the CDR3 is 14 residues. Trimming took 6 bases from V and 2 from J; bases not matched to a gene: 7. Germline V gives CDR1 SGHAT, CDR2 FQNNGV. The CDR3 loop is CASSPLGRAYEQYF. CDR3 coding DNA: TGTGCCAGCAGTCCCCTGGGGAGGGCCTACGAGCAGTACTTC.

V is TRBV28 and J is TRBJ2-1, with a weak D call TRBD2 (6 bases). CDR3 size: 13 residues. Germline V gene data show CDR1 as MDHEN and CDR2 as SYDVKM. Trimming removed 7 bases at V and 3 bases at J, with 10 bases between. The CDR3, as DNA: TGTGCCAGCAATACGGGACTCTACAATGAGCAGTTCTTC. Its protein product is CASNTGLYNEQFF.